A single sample gave rise to the 25 T cell receptor beta chains below, sequenced in a study of blood T cell repertoires in COVID-19. Here immunoSEQ multiplex PCR was the method, and the copy in TCRdb shows in-frame clones only, minus some. The sample carries tens of thousands of clones, roughly nine tenths recorded once. Source material: peripheral blood. The receptor set was obtained from a woman aged 60-75 years with COVID-19, enrolled during active disease.

The V gene is TRBV7-7, the J gene TRBJ1-4; 7 nucleotides agree with TRBD1. Germline V CDR1 and CDR2: SSHAT, FNYEAQ (reference sequence). The CDR3 has 13 residues. As DNA, the CDR3 is TGTGCTAGCCAGAACAGGGGCGATGAAAAACTGTTTTTT. Protein sequence: CASQNRGDEKLFF.

The chain employs TRBV5-1 and TRBJ2-2; weak D call: TRBD2 (6 bases). CDR3 length: 16 residues. The ends were cut back, 2 bases at V and 0 bases at J, with 11 bases in the middle. Germline loops: CDR1 SGHRS, CDR2 YFSETQ. The CDR3 spells CASSFGGTANTGELFF. In nucleotides, the CDR3 is TGCGCCAGCAGCTTCGGAGGGACCGCGAACACCGGGGAGCTGTTTTTT. Full variable domain (remainder filled in from reference TRBV5-1 and TRBJ2-2): KAGVTQTPRYLIKTRGQQVTLSCSPISGHRSVSWYQQTPGQGLQFLFEYFSETQRNKGNFPGRFSGRQFSNSRSEMNVSTLELGDSALYLCASSFGGTANTGELFFGEGSRLTVL.

The chain carries TRBV27 and TRBJ1-3; D remains unclear. This CDR3 is built from 15 residues. V shed 2 bases and J shed 4 bases, with 12 bases lying between them. Germline-derived CDR1 and CDR2 are MNHEY and SMNVEV (reference sequence). This CDR3 is CASSLRGVAGNTIYF. In DNA, the CDR3 is TGTGCCAGCAGTTTACGCGGGGTTGCCGGAAACACCATATATTTT.

The rearrangement joins TRBV11-2 to TRBJ2-7, with D maybe TRBD1 (6 bases). CDR1 SGHAT and CDR2 FQNNGV come from the germline V gene. Trimming removed 5 bases from V and 9 bases from J, with 17 bases in between. The CDR3 totals 13 residues. The CDR3 is CASSGQRGTMQYF. CDR3 bases: TGTGCCAGCAGCGGACAGAGGGGTACGATGCAGTACTTC.

CDR3 nucleotides: TGTGCCACCAGTGACAGGGGGCGCAACTATGGCTACACCTTC. Translating gives CATSDRGRNYGYTF. This chain links TRBV24-1 with TRBJ1-2; 8 nucleotides agree with TRBD1. This CDR3 is 14 amino acids long. In germline, CDR1 is KGHDR, CDR2 SFDVKD. After removal of 4 bases from V and 2 bases from J, the junction contained 2 bases not matched to a gene.

V usage is TRBV9 and J usage is TRBJ1-3; 7 bases fit TRBD1. Germline loops: CDR1 SGDLS, CDR2 YYNGEE. The V segment lost 2 bases and the J segment 3 bases; nucleotides outside the gene matches: 5. The CDR3 is made up of 15 amino acids. The CDR3 bases are TGTGCCAGCAGCGTTAGAGGGGGCCTTGGAAACACCATATATTTT. Residues: CASSVRGGLGNTIYF.

The rearrangement joins TRBV7-3 to TRBJ2-1; D is possibly TRBD2 (5 bases). This CDR3 spans 13 amino acids. The V gene lost 5 bases and the J gene lost 9 bases, with 14 bases spanning the gap. From germline, CDR1 is SGHTA and CDR2 FQGTGA. The CDR3 DNA reads as TGTGCCAGCAGCCCACACATGGGGAGTGAGCAGTTCTTC. Residues: CASSPHMGSEQFF.

This clone was seen a handful of times. The chain has TRBV20-1 and TRBJ1-1, with D hard to call. CDR3 length: 14 residues. Between the trimmed V and J ends, which lost 3 bases and 1 base, there was a span of 12 bases. Germline V gene sequence: CDR1 DFQATT, CDR2 SNEGSKA (reference sequence). The CDR3 DNA reads as TGCAGTGCTAGTAAGCCAATCGAGAACACTGAAGCTTTCTTT. Its protein is CSASKPIENTEAFF.

This chain links TRBV19 with TRBJ2-1, with D perhaps TRBD2 (5 bases). The CDR3 extends over 14 amino acids. The germline V and J ends were trimmed by 2 bases and 7 bases, with 12 bases remaining between them. Germline-derived CDR1 and CDR2 are LNHDA and SQIVND (reference sequence). CDR3 sequence: CASSISLAGNEQFF. CDR3 sequence (DNA): TGTGCCAGTAGTATAAGTCTAGCTGGAAATGAGCAGTTCTTC.

The chain carries TRBV3-1 (or the pseudogene TRBV3-2) and TRBJ2-1; TRBD2 matches 13 bases. The CDR3 totals 17 residues. Unmatched junction bases numbered 7, after V lost 2 bases and J lost 6 bases. CDR1 and CDR2 (germline): LGHDT, YNNKEL (reference sequence). In nucleotides, the CDR3 is TGTGCCAGCAGCCAACTGTCGGGACTAGCGGGGATCAATGAGCAGTTCTTC. Encoded protein: CASSQLSGLAGINEQFF.

The CDR3 loop reads CASSAESSTDTQYF. The DNA for the CDR3 is TGTGCCAGCAGCGCGGAATCTAGCACAGATACGCAGTATTTT. The chain carries TRBV2 and TRBJ2-3, with D uncertain. The CDR3 covers 14 residues. Germline assignment: CDR1 SNHLY and CDR2 FYNNEI. Trimming stripped 6 bases from V and 0 bases from J, with 10 bases between. Supplemented by reference TRBV2 and TRBJ2-3, the full variable domain reads EPEVTQTPSHQVTQMGQEVILRCVPISNHLYFYWYRQILGQKVEFLVSFYNNEISEKSEIFDDQFSVERPDGSNFTLKIRSTKLEDSAMYFCASSAESSTDTQYFGPGTRLTVL.

The rearrangement links TRBV9 to TRBJ1-1, with no clear D. V was pared by 0 bases and J by 3 bases, with 15 bases between. Germline loops: CDR1 SGDLS, CDR2 YYNGEE. The CDR3 length is 16 residues. In DNA form, the CDR3 reads TGTGCCAGCAGCGTAGCCGGACCCGGGGAAGACACTGAAGCTTTCTTT. Translated: CASSVAGPGEDTEAFF.

This sequence joins TRBV19 and TRBJ2-7; D remains ambiguous. Germline CDR1 and CDR2: LNHDA and SQIVND (reference sequence). V was pared by 3 bases and J by 4 bases, with 7 bases between. The length of the CDR3 is 12 residues. CDR3 in amino acids: CASSIGAYEQYF. CDR3 in DNA: TGTGCCAGTAGTATCGGAGCGTACGAGCAGTACTTC.

The table lists this clone with a count of one. V and J are TRBV9 and TRBJ1-6; 7 positions match TRBD1. The CDR3 spans 15 residues. V dropped 3 bases and J dropped 9; count of bases not matched to a gene: 9. Germline V gives CDR1 SGDLS, CDR2 YYNGEE. The CDR3 sequence is CASSAYRGISSPLHF. The DNA for the CDR3 is TGTGCCAGCAGCGCATACAGGGGAATTAGTTCACCCCTCCACTTT. Together with reference TRBV9 and TRBJ1-6, the CDR3 gives the full variable domain: DSGVTQTPKHLITATGQRVTLRCSPRSGDLSVYWYQQSLDQGLQFLIQYYNGEERAKGNILERFSAQQFPDLHSELNLSSLELGDSALYFCASSAYRGISSPLHFGNGTRLTVT.

The chain has TRBV27 and TRBJ2-7; D is perhaps TRBD1 (6 bases). Trimming removed 2 bases from V and 6 bases from J, with 11 bases in between. Germline values: CDR1 MNHEY, CDR2 SMNVEV (reference sequence). The CDR3 sequence is 13 residues long. CDR3 bases: TGTGCCAGCAGTTTACCCAGGGGAAGCGAGCAGTACTTC. As protein: CASSLPRGSEQYF.

The gene calls are TRBV30 and TRBJ1-1; unclear D gene. CDR3 length: 14 amino acids. Germline V gene sequence: CDR1 GTSNPN, CDR2 SVGIG (reference sequence). Trimming took off 0 bases at V and 1 base at J, with 9 bases between the two ends. The CDR3 is CAWSVGRENTEAFF. CDR3 nucleotide sequence: TGTGCCTGGAGTGTGGGCAGAGAGAACACTGAAGCTTTCTTT. Full variable domain (rest looked up from reference TRBV30 and TRBJ1-1): SQTIHQWPATLVQPVGSPLSLECTVEGTSNPNLYWYRQAAGRGLQLLFYSVGIGQISSEVPQNLSASRPQDRQFILSSKKLLLSDSGFYLCAWSVGRENTEAFFGQGTRLTVV.

The genes are TRBV5-4 and TRBJ2-7, with TRBD2 matching 13 bases. Trimming cost V 4 bases and J 0 bases; bases outside gene matches: 4. The CDR3 runs 16 residues. Germline CDR1 SGHNT, CDR2 YYREEE (reference sequence). CDR3: CASSAGTSGISYEQYF. The CDR3 DNA is TGTGCCAGCAGCGCTGGGACTAGCGGGATCTCCTACGAGCAGTACTTC. Full variable domain (remainder filled in from reference TRBV5-4 and TRBJ2-7): ETGVTQSPTHLIKTRGQQVTLRCSSQSGHNTVSWYQQALGQGPQFIFQYYREEENGRGNFPPRFSGLQFPNYSSELNVNALELDDSALYLCASSAGTSGISYEQYFGPGTRLTVT.

This chain links TRBV5-6 with TRBJ2-2; possibly TRBD2 for D (6 bases). CDR1 and CDR2 (germline): SGHDT, YYEEEE. The CDR3 covers 19 residues. V lost 1 base and J lost 0, with 19 bases in between. The CDR3 region has the DNA TGTGCCAGCAGCTTGCCCCAAACGACTAGTACGGCGAACACCGGGGAGCTGTTTTTT. Its protein is CASSLPQTTSTANTGELFF.

The rearrangement joins TRBV5-4 to TRBJ1-2; 9 bases fit TRBD1. Per germline, CDR1 SGHNT and CDR2 YYREEE (reference sequence). The CDR3 is 13 residues long. V shed 4 bases and J 7 bases; nucleotides not matched to a gene: 5. The CDR3, as DNA: TGTGCCAGCAGCATCCGGGACAGGGTTGGCTACACCTTC. This encodes CASSIRDRVGYTF.

V and J are TRBV7-2 and TRBJ2-2; the match to TRBD2 covers 9 bases. CDR1 and CDR2 (germline): SGHTA, FQGNSA. This CDR3 has 18 amino acids. Unmatched junction bases numbered 14, after V lost 4 bases and J lost 5 bases. The CDR3 here is CASSSRQGAGGGTGELFF. DNA for the CDR3: TGTGCCAGCAGCTCAAGGCAGGGAGCGGGAGGTGGGACCGGGGAGCTGTTTTTT. Looking up the rest from reference TRBV7-2 and TRBJ2-2 gives the full variable domain: GAGVSQSPSNKVTEKGKDVELRCDPISGHTALYWYRQSLGQGLEFLIYFQGNSAPDKSGLPSDRFSAERTGGSVSTLTIQRTQQEDSAVYLCASSSRQGAGGGTGELFFGEGSRLTVL.

This clone was picked up a small number of times. The chain carries TRBV2 and TRBJ2-3; TRBD2 aligns across 10 bases. CDR3 size: 16 residues. Looked up from germline, CDR1 is SNHLY and CDR2 is FYNNEI. The ends lost 3 bases at V and 2 bases at J; junction bases unmatched: 5. In DNA, the CDR3 is TGTGCCAGCAGTGATGATAGCGGGAGGTTCACAGATACGCAGTATTTT. It translates to CASSDDSGRFTDTQYF.

Here the CDR3 DNA reads TGTGCCAGCAGTTTATCGCTCCTGACAGGTGAAGCTTTCTTT. Translated, it gives CASSLSLLTGEAFF. This chain links TRBV27 with TRBJ1-1; possibly TRBD1 for D (6 bases). The germline gives CDR1 MNHEY, CDR2 SMNVEV (reference sequence). This CDR3 comprises 14 residues. Trimming pared 0 bases from V and 7 bases from J, leaving 12 bases between.

The chain is built from TRBV6-5 and TRBJ1-6; no definite D call. Trimming took 10 bases from V and 7 from J, leaving 17 bases between them. This CDR3 is 14 amino acids long. Germline CDR1 reads MNHEY; CDR2 reads SVGAGI. The CDR3 sequence: CATHPPGANSPLHF. The CDR3 nucleotides are TGTGCCACTCACCCACCGGGAGCGAATTCACCCCTCCACTTT.

This chain links TRBV19 with TRBJ2-1; 7 nucleotides align to TRBD1. J lost 7 bases, V lost 7 bases, and 7 bases had no gene match. Germline V gives CDR1 LNHDA, CDR2 SQIVND (reference sequence). This CDR3 is built from 13 residues. This CDR3 reads CASNPGQINEQFF. In DNA form, the CDR3 reads TGTGCCAGTAACCCGGGACAGATTAATGAGCAGTTCTTC.

This chain joins TRBV7-9 and TRBJ1-3; TRBD1 matches at 9 bases. Looked up from germline, CDR1 is SEHNR and CDR2 is FQNEAQ (reference sequence). The CDR3 runs 15 residues. J was trimmed by 0 bases and V by 4 bases; bases with no gene match: 1. The chain's CDR3 is CASSWDRDSGNTIYF. For the CDR3, the DNA is TGTGCCAGCAGCTGGGACAGGGACTCTGGAAACACCATATATTTT.